The T cell receptor (beta chain) described here comes from a study of T cell responses to AZD1222 COVID-19 vaccine. Findings of the study overall: CD4 TCRs linked to vaccination spanned spike, dominating at 160-218 and 743-854.

The trim removed 2 bases at V and 0 bases at J, leaving 9 bases unmatched. Germline lookup yields CDR1 GTSNPN and CDR2 SVGIG (reference sequence). This CDR3 comprises 17 residues. Assay used: immunoSEQ multiplex PCR; TCRdb lists only in-frame clones, some missing. The sample records tens of thousands of clones, 85% to 90% being singletons. Details on this clone: The target antigen is unknown.

The rearrangement joins TRBV30 to TRBJ2-4, with 8 bases matching TRBD1. The source was peripheral blood, collected 28 days after the second AZD1222 dose. The source of this sequence is an adult who received the AZD1222 COVID-19 vaccine. CDR3 protein: CAWSQDREFVAKNIQYF. DNA for the CDR3: TGTGCCTGGAGTCAGGACAGGGAATTCGTAGCCAAAAACATTCAGTACTTC. The variable domain in full, completed from reference TRBV30 and TRBJ2-4, reads SQTIHQWPATLVQPVGSPLSLECTVEGTSNPNLYWYRQAAGRGLQLLFYSVGIGQISSEVPQNLSASRPQDRQFILSSKKLLLSDSGFYLCAWSQDREFVAKNIQYFGAGTRLSVL.